This T cell receptor beta chain was found in a study of monozygotic twins with inflammatory bowel disease. No DNA is given; TCRdb re-called the 5' RACE reads and lists each CDR3 protein once. The sample's table shows around 380,000 distinct CDR3 sequences. Study-level results: There was no way to distinguish the different T cell subtypes.

For this clonotype: What it binds is unknown.

The V gene's germline CDR1 is SQVTM and CDR2 ANQGSEA. This CDR3 has 17 residues. The chain employs TRBV29-1 and TRBJ1-5; TCRdb's D gene call, TRBD1, goes unchecked for lack of DNA. Material for sequencing was blood. The receptor's source is a human donor with ulcerative colitis or Crohn's disease, or a healthy co-twin of an affected twin (not recorded which). CDR3 in amino acids: CSVQLWSGQGRRQPQHF.